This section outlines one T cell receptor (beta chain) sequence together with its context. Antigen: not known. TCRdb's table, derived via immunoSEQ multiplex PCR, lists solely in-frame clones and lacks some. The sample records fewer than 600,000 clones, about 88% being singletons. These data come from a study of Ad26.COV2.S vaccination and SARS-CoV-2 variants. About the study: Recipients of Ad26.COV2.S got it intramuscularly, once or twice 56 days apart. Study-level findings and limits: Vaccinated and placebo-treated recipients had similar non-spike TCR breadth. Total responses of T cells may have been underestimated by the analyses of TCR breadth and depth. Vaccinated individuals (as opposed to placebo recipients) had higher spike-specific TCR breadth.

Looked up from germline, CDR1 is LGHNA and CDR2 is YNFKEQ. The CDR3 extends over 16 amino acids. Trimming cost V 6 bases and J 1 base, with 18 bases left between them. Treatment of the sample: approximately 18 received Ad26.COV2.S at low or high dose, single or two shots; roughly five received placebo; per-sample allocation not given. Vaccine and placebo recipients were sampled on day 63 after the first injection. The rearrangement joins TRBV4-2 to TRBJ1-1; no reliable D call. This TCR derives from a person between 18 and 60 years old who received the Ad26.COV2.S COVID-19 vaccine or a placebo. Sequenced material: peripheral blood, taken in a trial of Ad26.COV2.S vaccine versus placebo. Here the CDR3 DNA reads TGTGCCAGCAGGGTGGCAGGCCCCCTAAAGAACACTGAAGCTTTCTTT. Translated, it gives CASRVAGPLKNTEAFF.